This TCR beta chain is drawn from a study of blood T cell repertoires in COVID-19. Across the whole study: Researchers got acute and convalescent COVID-19 samples from the United States, Italy and Spain. T cells, B-cell-depleted T cells, or PBMCs provided the cDNA or gDNA that served as material.

Generated by immunoSEQ multiplex PCR, the TCRdb table keeps only in-frame clones and is missing some. The repertoire holds about 240,000 clones, with approximately 85% as singletons. V lost 0 bases to trimming and J lost 5 bases, with 12 bases between them. The germline gives CDR1 SGHTS, CDR2 YDEGEE. The CDR3 has 15 amino acids. The chain joins TRBV5-8 to TRBJ2-1; D is ambiguous. This clonotype was obtained from a woman younger than 45 with acute or convalescent COVID-19. The sample taken for sequencing was peripheral blood. This CDR3 is CASSLARVQHNEQFF. CDR3 nucleotide sequence: TGTGCCAGCAGCTTGGCCCGGGTCCAACACAATGAGCAGTTCTTC. The entire variable domain, with the rest obtained from reference TRBV5-8 and TRBJ2-1, is as follows: EAGVTQSPTHLIKTRGQQATLRCSPISGHTSVYWYQQALGLGLQFLLWYDEGEERNRGNFPPRFSGRQFPNYSSELNVNALELEDSALYLCASSLARVQHNEQFFGPGTRLTVL.